The 24 T cell receptor beta chains presented below share a single source sample, sequenced in a study of shared clonotypes between healthy human individuals. Data came from immunoSEQ multiplex PCR; TCRdb stores just in-frame clones and leaves some out. Altogether over a million clones are present, nearly 99% being singletons, with the ten largest covering around 0.47%. The source material was naive CD4+ T cells sorted from blood. Subset in this sample: CD45RA+ positively selected. The receptors were gathered from a man aged 25 to 45 in good health.

The chain carries TRBV11-2 and TRBJ2-7; D may be TRBD1 (6 bases). Germline V gene data show CDR1 as SGHAT and CDR2 as FQNNGV. V gave up 3 bases and J gave up 0 bases, with 12 bases separating them. The length of the CDR3 is 15 residues. CDR3 sequence: CASSFILGASYEQYF. The CDR3 DNA sequence: TGTGCCAGCAGCTTTATTTTGGGGGCCTCCTACGAGCAGTACTTC.

This chain joins TRBV7-3 and TRBJ2-3; 13 positions agree with TRBD2. The V and J ends lost 6 bases and 7 bases, in that order; junction bases with no gene match: 10. CDR3 length: 16 amino acids. Germline values: CDR1 SGHTA, CDR2 FQGTGA. The CDR3 coding sequence is TGTGCCAGCAGTCCGGGACTAGCGGGACTACCTTATACGCAGTATTTT. It translates to CASSPGLAGLPYTQYF. The variable domain in full, completed from reference TRBV7-3 and TRBJ2-3, reads GAGVSQTPSNKVTEKGKYVELRCDPISGHTALYWYRQSLGQGPEFLIYFQGTGAADDSGLPNDRFFAVRPEGSVSTLKIQRTERGDSAVYLCASSPGLAGLPYTQYFGPGTRLTVL.

In this sample, this clone turned up a few times. The chain carries TRBV5-1 and TRBJ1-1, with D perhaps matching TRBD1 (5 bases). The CDR3 length is 12 residues. Trimming pared 5 bases from V and 4 bases from J, leaving 9 bases between. From germline, CDR1 is SGHRS and CDR2 YFSETQ. The CDR3 DNA reads as TGCGCCAGCAGACATGACAGCACTGAAGCTTTCTTT. This gives the protein CASRHDSTEAFF.

The rearrangement links TRBV10-2 to TRBJ2-1; possible D gene TRBD1, 5 bases. The V and J ends lost 2 bases and 2 bases respectively, with 10 bases between them. CDR1 is WSHSY and CDR2 is SAAADI in the germline V gene. This CDR3 comprises 15 residues. CDR3 protein: CASSEGHQTYNEQFF. CDR3 coding DNA: TGCGCCAGCAGTGAGGGACACCAAACCTACAATGAGCAGTTCTTC.

The chain uses TRBV5-6 and TRBJ2-1, with TRBD1 as a possible D gene (6 bases). Germline V gives CDR1 SGHDT, CDR2 YYEEEE. CDR3 length: 16 residues. Trimming removed 4 bases from V and 4 bases from J, with 18 bases in between. The CDR3 region has the DNA TGTGCCAGCAGCCAGTTAGGGACAAAATTATACAATGAGCAGTTCTTC. It encodes CASSQLGTKLYNEQFF. The full variable domain, with the rest looked up from reference TRBV5-6 and TRBJ2-1, is DAGVTQSPTHLIKTRGQQVTLRCSPKSGHDTVSWYQQALGQGPQFIFQYYEEEERQRGNFPDRFSGHQFPNYSSELNVNALLLGDSALYLCASSQLGTKLYNEQFFGPGTRLTVL.

This rearrangement joins TRBV19 to TRBJ1-2; D call uncertain. CDR1 LNHDA and CDR2 SQIVND come from the germline V gene (reference sequence). V lost 6 bases and J lost 9, with 20 bases in between. The CDR3 is made up of 14 amino acids. The CDR3 DNA follows: TGTGCCAGTAGCAGCACCCCTCCCCGGCGTAGCTACACCTTC. The encoded protein is CASSSTPPRRSYTF. Looking up the rest from reference TRBV19 and TRBJ1-2 gives the full variable domain: DGGITQSPKYLFRKEGQNVTLSCEQNLNHDAMYWYRQDPGQGLRLIYYSQIVNDFQKGDIAEGYSVSREKKESFPLTVTSAQKNPTAFYLCASSSTPPRRSYTFGSGTRLTVV.

This sequence joins TRBV5-1 and TRBJ2-1; 10 bases map to TRBD1. Germline-derived CDR1 and CDR2 are SGHRS and YFSETQ. After removal of 4 bases from V and 6 bases from J, the junction contained 7 bases not matched to a gene. The CDR3 length is 15 residues. CDR3: CASSRGGQGVNEQFF. The CDR3 DNA reads TGCGCCAGCAGCCGCGGTGGACAGGGGGTCAATGAGCAGTTCTTC.

The V gene is TRBV7-6, the J gene TRBJ2-3; maybe TRBD2 (5 bases). Germline V lookup: CDR1 SGHVS, CDR2 FNYEAQ. V was trimmed by 3 bases and J by 0 bases, leaving 10 bases between them. The CDR3 is made up of 15 amino acids. CDR3 sequence reads: CASSLYEGSTDTQYF. The CDR3 nucleotides are TGTGCCAGCAGCTTGTATGAGGGTAGCACAGATACGCAGTATTTT.

A single count supports this clone. The chain combines TRBV4-1 with TRBJ2-7; tentatively, D is TRBD2 (5 bases). CDR3 length equals 14 residues. Trimming removed 1 base at V and 3 bases at J, with 10 bases between. Looked up from germline, CDR1 is MGHRA and CDR2 is YSYEKL. In nucleotides, the CDR3 is TGCGCCAGCAGCCAAGCCTCCCGGGGCTACGAGCAGTACTTC. It encodes CASSQASRGYEQYF.

The rearrangement links TRBV5-1 to TRBJ2-1, with unresolved D. This CDR3 contains 14 residues. The germline gives CDR1 SGHRS, CDR2 YFSETQ. V shed 0 bases and J shed 0 bases, with 4 bases lying between them. The CDR3 protein is CASSLDVSYNEQFF. The CDR3 DNA is TGCGCCAGCAGCTTGGACGTCTCCTACAATGAGCAGTTCTTC.

The V and J genes are TRBV14 and TRBJ2-1, with 14 positions matching TRBD2. The CDR3 is 18 amino acids. Per the germline V gene, CDR1 is SGHDN and CDR2 is FVKESK. V lost 4 bases to trimming and J lost 1 base; unmatched junction nucleotides: 6. The CDR3 loop is CASSPGLAGVGSYNEQFF. In DNA form, the CDR3 reads TGTGCCAGCAGCCCGGGACTAGCGGGAGTAGGGTCCTACAATGAGCAGTTCTTC.

The chain uses TRBV27 and TRBJ2-1; 7 nucleotides align to TRBD2. Germline assignment: CDR1 MNHEY and CDR2 SMNVEV (reference sequence). The V segment lost 3 bases and the J segment 2 bases; nucleotides outside the gene matches: 4. The CDR3 contains 15 residues. CDR3 sequence: CASSFGLAAYNEQFF. DNA for the CDR3: TGTGCCAGCAGTTTCGGCCTAGCGGCCTACAATGAGCAGTTCTTC.

V usage is TRBV18 and J usage is TRBJ1-1; D call uncertain. Germline CDR1 KGHSH, CDR2 LQKENI. The CDR3 sequence is 10 residues long. V lost 8 bases, J lost 5 bases, and 6 bases lay in between. The CDR3 reads CASRQTEAFF. The CDR3 DNA sequence: TGTGCCAGCCGACAAACTGAAGCTTTCTTT.

The CDR3 region is CASSLSRDYGYTF. CDR3 nucleotide sequence: TGTGCCAGCAGTTTATCCAGGGATTATGGCTACACCTTC. V usage is TRBV28 and J usage is TRBJ1-2, with D maybe TRBD1 (5 bases). Germline lookup yields CDR1 MDHEN and CDR2 SYDVKM. V lost 1 base, J lost 5 bases, and 8 bases lay in between. This CDR3 is built from 13 residues.

J is TRBJ2-3 and V is TRBV25-1; TRBD1 agrees at 7 bases. The CDR3 length is 15 residues. V shed 1 base and J 6 bases; nucleotides not matched to a gene: 7. Germline V gives CDR1 MGHDK, CDR2 SYGVNS. This chain's CDR3 is CASSELGGRLDTQYF. The CDR3 DNA reads as TGTGCCAGCAGTGAATTAGGGGGCAGGTTGGATACGCAGTATTTT.

The J gene is TRBJ2-2, the V gene TRBV9; D is unresolved. This CDR3 is built from 12 residues. V was pared by 2 bases and J by 7 bases, with 6 bases between. CDR1 is SGDLS, CDR2 YYNGEE, per germline. DNA for the CDR3: TGTGCCAGCAGCGTCTGGAACGGGGAGCTGTTTTTT. Its protein is CASSVWNGELFF. Drawing the rest from reference TRBV9 and TRBJ2-2, the complete variable domain is DSGVTQTPKHLITATGQRVTLRCSPRSGDLSVYWYQQSLDQGLQFLIQYYNGEERAKGNILERFSAQQFPDLHSELNLSSLELGDSALYFCASSVWNGELFFGEGSRLTVL.

The chain uses TRBV15 and TRBJ2-7, with D perhaps matching TRBD2 (6 bases). CDR3 size: 17 residues. V was trimmed by 0 bases and J by 6 bases, leaving 21 bases between them. Germline loops: CDR1 LNHNV, CDR2 YYDKDF (reference sequence). DNA for the CDR3: TGTGCCACCAGCAGAGAACCGCCCGGGGGAAAGGTTCGCGAGCAGTACTTC. It yields the protein CATSREPPGGKVREQYF.

The rearrangement uses TRBV6-6 and TRBJ2-3; D perhaps matches TRBD2 (6 bases). With 8 bases removed from V and 3 bases from J, the gap between germline ends came to 9 bases. Germline V gives CDR1 MNHNY, CDR2 SVGAGI (reference sequence). The length of the CDR3 is 12 residues. The CDR3, as DNA: TGTGCCAGCCGGGACTTAACAGATACGCAGTATTTT. Amino acids: CASRDLTDTQYF.

This sequence joins TRBV2 and TRBJ2-7; 13 bases line up with TRBD2. The germline CDR1 and CDR2 sequences are SNHLY and FYNNEI. The CDR3 is 13 residues long. The trim removed 7 bases at V and 9 bases at J, leaving 6 bases unmatched. The chain's CDR3 is CASTRTSGSRQYF. The CDR3 nucleotides are TGTGCCAGCACTAGGACTAGCGGGAGTCGGCAGTACTTC.

This chain's CDR3 is CASSGRGVVGELFF. In DNA, the CDR3 is TGTGCCAGCAGCGGCCGTGGGGTGGTCGGGGAGCTGTTTTTT. This chain links TRBV9 with TRBJ2-2; D call uncertain. V was clipped by 3 bases and J by 7 bases, with 13 bases between them. The CDR3 runs to 14 residues. Germline loops: CDR1 SGDLS, CDR2 YYNGEE.

The chain carries TRBV5-8 and TRBJ2-1; D gene uncertain. Looked up from germline, CDR1 is SGHTS and CDR2 is YDEGEE. The CDR3 has 15 residues. V lost 5 bases, J lost 0 bases, and 12 bases lay in between. The CDR3 bases are TGTGCCAGCAGTGGTACCGCTAGCTCCTACAATGAGCAGTTCTTC. Translation: CASSGTASSYNEQFF.

This chain joins TRBV28 and TRBJ1-5; 8 nucleotides match TRBD1. Looked up from germline, CDR1 is MDHEN and CDR2 is SYDVKM. J lost 5 bases, V lost 5 bases, and 5 bases had no gene match. This CDR3 has 14 residues. CDR3 coding DNA: TGTGCCAGCAGTAAAAAACAGGGGGATCAGCCCCAGCATTTT. It specifies CASSKKQGDQPQHF.

CDR3: CASSLDIYSGNTIYF. The CDR3 DNA is TGCGCCAGCAGCTTGGATATCTACTCTGGAAACACCATATATTTT. The genes are TRBV5-1 and TRBJ1-3; D remains unclear. The CDR3 has 15 amino acids. Germline lookup yields CDR1 SGHRS and CDR2 YFSETQ. Deletions cut 0 bases from V and 0 bases from J, with 7 bases between.

The V call is TRBV2, the J call TRBJ2-1; 9 bases fit TRBD1. This CDR3 has 15 amino acids. After removal of 7 bases from V and 6 bases from J, the junction contained 10 bases not matched to a gene. Germline CDR1 reads SNHLY; CDR2 reads FYNNEI. CDR3 coding DNA: TGTGCCAGCACTAAAAGGGACAGGGTCTTCAATGAGCAGTTCTTC. Residues: CASTKRDRVFNEQFF.